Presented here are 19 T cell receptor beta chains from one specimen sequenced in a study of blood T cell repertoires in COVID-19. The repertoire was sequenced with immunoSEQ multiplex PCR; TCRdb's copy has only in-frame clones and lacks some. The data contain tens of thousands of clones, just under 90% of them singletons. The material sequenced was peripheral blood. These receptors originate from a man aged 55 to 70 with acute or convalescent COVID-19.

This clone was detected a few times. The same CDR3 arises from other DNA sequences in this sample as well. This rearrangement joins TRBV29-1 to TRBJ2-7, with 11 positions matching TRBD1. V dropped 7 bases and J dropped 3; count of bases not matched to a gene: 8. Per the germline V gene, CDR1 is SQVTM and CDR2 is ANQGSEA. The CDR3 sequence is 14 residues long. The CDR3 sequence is CSASGQGEGYEQYF. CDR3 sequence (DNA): TGCAGCGCTTCGGGACAGGGGGAAGGCTACGAGCAGTACTTC.

In DNA form, the CDR3 reads TGTGCCAGCAGCCAAGGCCTGGGAGGGGAGCAGCCCCAGCATTTT. It is translated as CASSQGLGGEQPQHF. J is TRBJ1-5 and V is TRBV3-1 (or the pseudogene TRBV3-2), with D maybe TRBD1 (5 bases). CDR3 length: 15 amino acids. Trimming removed 1 base from V and 7 bases from J, with 14 bases in between. CDR1 is LGHDT and CDR2 is YNNKEL in the germline V gene (reference sequence).

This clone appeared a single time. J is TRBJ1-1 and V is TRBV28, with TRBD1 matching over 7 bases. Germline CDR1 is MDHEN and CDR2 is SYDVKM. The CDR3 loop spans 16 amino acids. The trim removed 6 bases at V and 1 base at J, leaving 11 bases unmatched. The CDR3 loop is CASSIRGQLENTEAFF. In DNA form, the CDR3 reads TGTGCCAGCAGCATAAGGGGACAGTTGGAGAACACTGAAGCTTTCTTT.

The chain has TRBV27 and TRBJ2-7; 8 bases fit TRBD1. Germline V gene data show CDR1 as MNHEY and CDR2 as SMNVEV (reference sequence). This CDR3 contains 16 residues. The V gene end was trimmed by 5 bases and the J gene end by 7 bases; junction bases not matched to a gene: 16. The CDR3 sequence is CASSLSTGDPPKEQYF. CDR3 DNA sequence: TGTGCCAGCAGTCTTTCGACAGGGGACCCACCGAAGGAGCAGTACTTC.

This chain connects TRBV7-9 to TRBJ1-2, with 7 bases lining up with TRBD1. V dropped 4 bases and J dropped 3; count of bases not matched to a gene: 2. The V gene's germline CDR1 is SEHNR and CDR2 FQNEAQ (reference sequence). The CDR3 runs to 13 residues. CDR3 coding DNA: TGTGCCAGCAGCTCAACAGGGGACTATGGCTACACCTTC. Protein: CASSSTGDYGYTF.

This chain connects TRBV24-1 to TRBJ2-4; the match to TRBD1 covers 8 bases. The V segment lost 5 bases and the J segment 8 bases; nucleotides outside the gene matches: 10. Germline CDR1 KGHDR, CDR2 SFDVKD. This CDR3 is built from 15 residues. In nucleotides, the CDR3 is TGTGCCACCAGTGCTAGGCAGGGGGCTGGGGACATTCAGTACTTC. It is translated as CATSARQGAGDIQYF.

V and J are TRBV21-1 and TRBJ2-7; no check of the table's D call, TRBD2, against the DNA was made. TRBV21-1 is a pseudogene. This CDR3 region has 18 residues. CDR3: CASNNRTSGSFPSYEQYF. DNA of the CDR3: TGTGCCAGCAACAACAGGACTAGCGGGAGCTTTCCCTCCTACGAGCAGTACTTC.

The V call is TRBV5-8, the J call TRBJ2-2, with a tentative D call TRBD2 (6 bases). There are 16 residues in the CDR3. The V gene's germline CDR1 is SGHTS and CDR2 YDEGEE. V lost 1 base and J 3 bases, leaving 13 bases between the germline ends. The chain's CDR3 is CASSLSWTGDTGELFF. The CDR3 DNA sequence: TGTGCCAGCAGCTTGAGTTGGACGGGGGACACCGGGGAGCTGTTTTTT. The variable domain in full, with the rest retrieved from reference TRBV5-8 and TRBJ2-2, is EAGVTQSPTHLIKTRGQQATLRCSPISGHTSVYWYQQALGLGLQFLLWYDEGEERNRGNFPPRFSGRQFPNYSSELNVNALELEDSALYLCASSLSWTGDTGELFFGEGSRLTVL.

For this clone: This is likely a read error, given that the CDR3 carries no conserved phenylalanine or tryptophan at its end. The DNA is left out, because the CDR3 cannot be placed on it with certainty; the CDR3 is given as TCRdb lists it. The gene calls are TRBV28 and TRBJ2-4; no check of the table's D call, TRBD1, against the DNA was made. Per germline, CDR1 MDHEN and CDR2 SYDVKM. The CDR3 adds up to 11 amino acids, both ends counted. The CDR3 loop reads CASSLSGTASL.

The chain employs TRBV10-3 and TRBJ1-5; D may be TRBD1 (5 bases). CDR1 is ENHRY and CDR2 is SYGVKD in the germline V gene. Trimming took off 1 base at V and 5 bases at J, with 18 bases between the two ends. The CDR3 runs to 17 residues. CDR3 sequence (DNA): TGTGCCATCAGTGAGTTGAGTGCAGGGCCGGGTGATCAGCCCCAGCATTTT. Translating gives CAISELSAGPGDQPQHF.

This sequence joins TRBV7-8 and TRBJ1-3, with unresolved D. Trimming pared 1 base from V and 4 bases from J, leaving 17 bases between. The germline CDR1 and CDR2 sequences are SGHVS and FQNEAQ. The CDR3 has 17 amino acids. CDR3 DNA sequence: TGTGCCAGCAGCTTAGTGGATGGACCGGGGTCGGGAAACACCATATATTTT. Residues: CASSLVDGPGSGNTIYF. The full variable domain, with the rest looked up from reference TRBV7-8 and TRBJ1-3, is GAGVSQSPRYKVAKRGQDVALRCDPISGHVSLFWYQQALGQGPEFLTYFQNEAQLDKSGLPSDRFFAERPEGSVSTLKIQRTQQEDSAVYLCASSLVDGPGSGNTIYFGEGSWLTVV.

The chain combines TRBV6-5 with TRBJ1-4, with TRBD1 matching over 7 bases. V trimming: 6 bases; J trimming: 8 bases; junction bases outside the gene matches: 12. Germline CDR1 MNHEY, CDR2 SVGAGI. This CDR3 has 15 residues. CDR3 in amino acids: CASSTRGRGDEKLFF. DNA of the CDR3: TGTGCCAGCAGCACACGCGGCAGGGGGGACGAAAAACTGTTTTTT.

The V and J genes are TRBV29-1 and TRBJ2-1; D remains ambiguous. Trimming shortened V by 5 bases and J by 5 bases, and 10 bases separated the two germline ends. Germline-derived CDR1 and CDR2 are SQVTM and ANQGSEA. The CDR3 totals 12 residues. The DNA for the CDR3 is TGCAGCGTTCCTGAGATTCACAATGAGCAGTTCTTC. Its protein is CSVPEIHNEQFF.

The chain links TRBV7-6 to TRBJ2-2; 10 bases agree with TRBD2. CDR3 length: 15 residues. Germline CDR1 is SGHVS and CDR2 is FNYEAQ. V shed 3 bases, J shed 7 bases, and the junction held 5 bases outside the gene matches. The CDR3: CASSFLAGAFGELFF. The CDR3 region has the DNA TGTGCCAGCAGCTTTCTAGCGGGAGCCTTCGGGGAGCTGTTTTTT.

The CDR3 DNA reads as TGTGCCAGCAGCCAAGAGGCAGGGAACAATCAGCCCCAGCATTTT. Encoded protein: CASSQEAGNNQPQHF. This chain links TRBV4-2 with TRBJ1-5; maybe TRBD1 (5 bases). The CDR3 has 15 residues. Per germline, CDR1 LGHNA and CDR2 YNFKEQ. Trimming pared 0 bases from V and 3 bases from J, leaving 9 bases between.

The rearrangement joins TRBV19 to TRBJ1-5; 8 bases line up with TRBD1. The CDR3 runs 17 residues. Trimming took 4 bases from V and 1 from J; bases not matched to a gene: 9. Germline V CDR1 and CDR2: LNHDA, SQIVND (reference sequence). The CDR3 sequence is CASSTLGQGQSNQPQHF. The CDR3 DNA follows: TGTGCCAGTAGTACCCTAGGACAGGGTCAAAGCAATCAGCCCCAGCATTTT.

The CDR3 loop reads CASSIVGSSPSSTDTQYF. The CDR3 nucleotides read TGTGCCAGTAGTATAGTCGGGAGTTCCCCTTCTAGCACAGATACGCAGTATTTT. The chain has TRBV19 and TRBJ2-3, with D maybe TRBD2 (6 bases). Germline V gives CDR1 LNHDA, CDR2 SQIVND (reference sequence). Trimming pared 1 base from V and 0 bases from J, leaving 17 bases between. This CDR3 spans 18 amino acids.

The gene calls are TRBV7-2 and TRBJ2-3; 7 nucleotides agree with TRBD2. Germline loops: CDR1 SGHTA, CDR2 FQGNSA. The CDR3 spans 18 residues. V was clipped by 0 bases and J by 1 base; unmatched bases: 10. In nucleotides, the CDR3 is TGTGCCAGCAGCTTAGCTCCGACTGGGAGCGGGGGCACAGATACGCAGTATTTT. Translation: CASSLAPTGSGGTDTQYF.

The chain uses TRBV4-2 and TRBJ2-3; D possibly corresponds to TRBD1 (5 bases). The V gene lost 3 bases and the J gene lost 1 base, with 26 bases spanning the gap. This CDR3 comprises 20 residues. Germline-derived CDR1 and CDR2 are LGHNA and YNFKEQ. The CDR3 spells CASSHQKGPETIVGTDTQYF. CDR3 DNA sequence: TGTGCCAGCAGCCACCAAAAGGGGCCAGAAACCATTGTTGGCACAGATACGCAGTATTTT.